This is a list of T cell receptor beta chains from one sample in a study of blood T cell repertoires in COVID-19. Sequenced by immunoSEQ multiplex PCR; TCRdb stores in-frame clones only, minus some. This table holds under 300,000 clones, around 89% found once. Sequencing was performed on PBMCs or T cells enriched from blood (not recorded which). The receptors originated from a woman between 45 and 65 years old who had recovered from COVID-19. CDR3s include the opening cysteine and the closing phenylalanine or tryptophan. D genes are given only for firm matches. The listing skips clone size in some rows; elsewhere it reads once, few, many or a size class.

D: NA
V: TRBV7-3
J: TRBJ2-5
size: NA
DNA: TGTGCCAGCAGCCCGGGACAAAGAGAGACCCAGTACTTC
CDR3: CASSPGQRETQYF

D: NA
V: TRBV9
J: TRBJ2-3
size: NA
DNA: TGTGCCAGCAGTCCAGAGCGGATTCGCACAGATACGCAGTATTTT
CDR3: CASSPERIRTDTQYF

D: TRBD2
V: TRBV27
J: TRBJ2-5
size: once
DNA: TGTGCCAGCACGGGGAGCGGGAAAGGGACCCAGTACTTC
CDR3: CASTGSGKGTQYF

D: NA
V: TRBV4-2
J: TRBJ1-1
size: NA
DNA: TGTGCCAGCAGCCCCACGACAGGGAACACTGAAGCTTTCTTT
CDR3: CASSPTTGNTEAFF

D: TRBD2
V: TRBV19
J: TRBJ2-5
size: NA
DNA: TGTGCCAGTAGTATGATTTCTAGCGGGACCCAAGAGACCCAGTACTTC
CDR3: CASSMISSGTQETQYF

D: TRBD2
V: TRBV6-5
J: TRBJ2-7
size: NA
DNA: TGTGCCAGCAGTTCGCGACTAGCGGGAAAGTACGAGCAGTACTTC
CDR3: CASSSRLAGKYEQYF

D: TRBD2
V: TRBV4-3
J: TRBJ2-1
size: once
DNA: TGCGCCAGCAGCCAAGATCTAGCAGCGCGGGGGGACAATGAGCAGTTCTTC
CDR3: CASSQDLAARGDNEQFF

D: TRBD2
V: TRBV4-1
J: TRBJ2-1
size: NA
DNA: TGCGCCAGCAGCCAAACCGGGACTAACATGAATGAGCAGTTCTTC
CDR3: CASSQTGTNMNEQFF

D: TRBD2
V: TRBV7-8
J: TRBJ2-1
size: NA
DNA: TGTGCCAGCAGCTTAGTGGGCGGGGGCTCCTACAATGAGCAGTTCTTC
CDR3: CASSLVGGGSYNEQFF

D: NA
V: TRBV5-5
J: TRBJ1-4
size: NA
DNA: TGTGCCAGCAGCTTCCTAGGGGGTAGTGCAACTAATGAAAAACTGTTTTTT
CDR3: CASSFLGGSATNEKLFF

D: NA
V: TRBV28
J: TRBJ2-2
size: NA
DNA: TGTGCCAGCAGTTTTGGCAACAGGAACACCGGGGAGCTGTTTTTT
CDR3: CASSFGNRNTGELFF

D: TRBD2
V: TRBV15
J: TRBJ2-4
size: NA
DNA: TGTGCCACCAGCTCCGGGACTAGCCTCGTCGAAAGGGGCTTC
CDR3: CATSSGTSLVERGF

D: NA
V: TRBV28
J: TRBJ1-1
size: once
DNA: TGTGCCAGCAGTTCCACAGGAAGGGGAACTGAAGCTTTCTTT
CDR3: CASSSTGRGTEAFF

D: TRBD2
V: TRBV27
J: TRBJ2-2
size: NA
DNA: TGTGCCAGCAGTTTATACAGCGGGAGAGGGAACACCGGGGAGCTGTTTTTT
CDR3: CASSLYSGRGNTGELFF

D: NA
V: TRBV29-1
J: TRBJ1-3
size: once
DNA: TGCAGCGTTGAAGATCTTGGGCTATGCACTGGAAACACCATATATTTT
CDR3: CSVEDLGLCTGNTIYF

D: NA
V: TRBV11-2
J: TRBJ1-2
size: NA
DNA: TGTGCCAGCAGCTTAGATCTCGAGGGTTCGGGCTATGGCTACACCTTC
CDR3: CASSLDLEGSGYGYTF

D: TRBD1
V: TRBV7-8
J: TRBJ1-1
size: NA
DNA: TGTGCCAGCAGCCGACGACAGGGGGCGAAAGACACTGAAGCTTTCTTT
CDR3: CASSRRQGAKDTEAFF

D: NA
V: TRBV5-8
J: TRBJ1-2
size: NA
DNA: TGTGCCAGCAGCAAAGGGACATATGGCTACACCTTC
CDR3: CASSKGTYGYTF

D: TRBD1
V: TRBV6-5
J: TRBJ1-4
size: NA
DNA: TGTGCCAGCAACTCGGACAGGGGAAGTGAAAAACTGTTTTTT
CDR3: CASNSDRGSEKLFF

D: TRBD1
V: TRBV19
J: TRBJ1-2
size: NA
DNA: TGTGCCAGTAGTTTAAGACAGGGCGGCTATGGCTACACCTTC
CDR3: CASSLRQGGYGYTF

D: NA
V: TRBV7-2
J: TRBJ2-5
size: few
DNA: TGTGCCAGCAGCTTAAACGAGCAAGAGACCCAGTACTTC
CDR3: CASSLNEQETQYF

D: TRBD1
V: TRBV18
J: TRBJ1-5
size: NA
DNA: TGTGCCAGCTCGACAGGGATTAGCAATCAGCCCCAGCATTTT
CDR3: CASSTGISNQPQHF

D: TRBD1
V: TRBV29-1
J: TRBJ2-7
size: NA
DNA: TGCAGCGTTGAACGGACAGGGAGGTCCTACGAGCAGTACTTC
CDR3: CSVERTGRSYEQYF

D: NA
V: TRBV19
J: TRBJ1-2
size: NA
DNA: TGTGCCAGTAGTATATTTTCTGCGGCAGGGATCGAGTATGGCTACACCTTC
CDR3: CASSIFSAAGIEYGYTF

D: NA
V: TRBV6-5
J: TRBJ2-7
size: NA
DNA: TGTGCCAGCAGGCCCCATAGCGTCTACCTTTACGAGCAGTACTTC
CDR3: CASRPHSVYLYEQYF

D: NA
V: TRBV7-8
J: TRBJ1-4
size: NA
DNA: TGTGCCAGCAGCCCTATGGGGGGGGTTGGTGAAAAACTGTTTTTT
CDR3: CASSPMGGVGEKLFF

D: TRBD1
V: TRBV7-3
J: TRBJ2-7
size: NA
DNA: TGTGCCAGCAGCTTAGGGGCAGGGGGCTTATCCGAGCAGTACTTC
CDR3: CASSLGAGGLSEQYF

D: NA
V: TRBV11-3
J: TRBJ1-1
size: NA
DNA: TGTGCCAGCAGCTTAGCCCGTAACACTGAAGCTTTCTTT
CDR3: CASSLARNTEAFF

D: NA
V: TRBV10-2
J: TRBJ1-3
size: once
DNA: TGCGCCAGCAGTGAGGTCCGACAGACCCTCTCTGGAAACACCATATATTTT
CDR3: CASSEVRQTLSGNTIYF

D: NA
V: TRBV11-2
J: TRBJ2-7
size: few
DNA: TGTGCCAGCAGCTTAGGGGTCACAGGGCGCGAGCAGTACTTC
CDR3: CASSLGVTGREQYF

D: TRBD2
V: TRBV3-1/TRBV3-2
J: TRBJ2-1
size: NA
DNA: TGTGCCAGCAGCCAAGATCAGGGGGGACTAGCGGGTTACAATGAGCAGTTCTTC
CDR3: CASSQDQGGLAGYNEQFF

D: TRBD1
V: TRBV24-1
J: TRBJ1-5
size: NA
DNA: TGTGCCACCAGTGATTCGCGGGACAGGGAGTCTCAGCCCCAGCATTTT
CDR3: CATSDSRDRESQPQHF

D: NA
V: TRBV30
J: TRBJ2-5
size: NA
DNA: TGTGCCTGGGGCAGGAACCAAGAGAACCAGTACTTC
CDR3: CAWGRNQENQYF

D: NA
V: TRBV2
J: TRBJ1-2
size: NA
DNA: TGTGCCAGCAGCCCCGACAGGCACGGCTACACCTTC
CDR3: CASSPDRHGYTF

D: NA
V: TRBV4-3
J: TRBJ1-2
size: NA
DNA: TGCGCCAGCAGCCAAGTAGTGACAGTTCCCTATGGCTACACCTTC
CDR3: CASSQVVTVPYGYTF

D: TRBD2
V: TRBV18
J: TRBJ2-3
size: NA
DNA: TGTGCCAGCTCACCTATACTAGCGGACAGCACAGATACGCAGTATTTT
CDR3: CASSPILADSTDTQYF

D: NA
V: TRBV11-2
J: TRBJ1-1
size: NA
DNA: TGTGCCAGCAGCGAACGACGGAGGAACACTGAAGCTTTCTTT
CDR3: CASSERRRNTEAFF

D: NA
V: TRBV28
J: TRBJ2-3
size: NA
DNA: TGTGCCAGCAGTTTATTTGGCCGGGGGACAGATACGCAGTATTTT
CDR3: CASSLFGRGTDTQYF

D: NA
V: TRBV19
J: TRBJ2-5
size: NA
DNA: TGTGCCAGTAGTACCCCGAGCAGGGGAGCGTATGAGACCCAGTACTTC
CDR3: CASSTPSRGAYETQYF

D: TRBD2
V: TRBV28
J: TRBJ2-1
size: NA
DNA: TGTGCCAGCAGTTCGACCTCCGGGACTAGGTCTGGCAATGAGCAGTTCTTC
CDR3: CASSSTSGTRSGNEQFF

D: NA
V: TRBV7-8
J: TRBJ1-2
size: NA
DNA: TGTGCCAGCAGCTTAGACAGGGCTCTTGGCTATGGCTACACCTTC
CDR3: CASSLDRALGYGYTF

D: TRBD2
V: TRBV18
J: TRBJ2-5
size: NA
DNA: TGTGCCAGCTCAGCTCCTAGCGGGCAAGAGACCCAGTACTTC
CDR3: CASSAPSGQETQYF

D: TRBD2
V: TRBV11-2
J: TRBJ2-3
size: NA
DNA: TGTGCCAGCAGCTCCCGTTCTAGCGGGAGTGGGGCAGATACGCAGTATTTT
CDR3: CASSSRSSGSGADTQYF

D: TRBD1
V: TRBV7-2
J: TRBJ2-7
size: NA
DNA: TGTGCCAGCAGCTTAACAGGGGCTTTCGAGCAGTACTTC
CDR3: CASSLTGAFEQYF

D: NA
V: TRBV5-1
J: TRBJ2-2
size: NA
DNA: TGCGCCAGCAGCTTACGGGAGTCCCCCGGGGAGCTGTTTTTT
CDR3: CASSLRESPGELFF

D: NA
V: TRBV28
J: TRBJ2-7
size: NA
DNA: TGTGCCAGCAGCCCCGGGGATTCTAACTTCTACGAGCAGTACTTC
CDR3: CASSPGDSNFYEQYF

D: NA
V: TRBV3-1/TRBV3-2
J: TRBJ1-3
size: NA
DNA: TGTGCCAGCAGCCAAGGGAGAGACAGGATAGGCTCTGGAAACACCATATATTTT
CDR3: CASSQGRDRIGSGNTIYF

D: NA
V: TRBV11-2
J: TRBJ1-2
size: once
DNA: TGTGCCAGCAGCCCGGTGGTAGCTAACTATGGCTACACCTTC
CDR3: CASSPVVANYGYTF

D: TRBD2
V: TRBV27
J: TRBJ2-7
size: NA
DNA: TGTGCCAGCAGTCCCATTTCTAGCGGCTCCTACGAGCAGTACTTC
CDR3: CASSPISSGSYEQYF

D: TRBD2
V: TRBV28
J: TRBJ2-7
size: NA
DNA: TGTGCCAGCAGTTTACTTTCCCTAGCGGCCTCCTACGAGCAGTACTTC
CDR3: CASSLLSLAASYEQYF

D: TRBD2
V: TRBV27
J: TRBJ2-1
size: NA
DNA: TGTGCCAGCAGTTTATTGGTGGGGTCTGGACTAGCGGGAGACGAGCAGTTCTTC
CDR3: CASSLLVGSGLAGDEQFF

D: NA
V: TRBV7-2
J: TRBJ1-2
size: NA
DNA: TGTGCCAGCAGCTTAGGGACAGCTAACTATGGCTACACCTTC
CDR3: CASSLGTANYGYTF

D: NA
V: TRBV7-9
J: TRBJ1-1
size: NA
DNA: TGTGCCAGCAGAAGCGGAACGTTCCCTGAAGCTTTCTTT
CDR3: CASRSGTFPEAFF